The 30 T cell receptor beta chains below come from one sample, sequenced in a study of response to subunit inactivated influenza vaccine. In TCRdb, the RT-PCR reads were re-called with MiXCR into one record per CDR3 protein. The sample consists of about 520,000 distinct CDR3 sequences, 25% of them appearing once. The sequencing here drew on CD4+ T cells sorted from PBMCs, taken around 5 days after vaccination. The receptor set was obtained from a man over 45 who received an inactivated influenza vaccine.

This chain links TRBV6-1 with TRBJ2-7; 15 nucleotides agree with TRBD2. Germline lookup yields CDR1 MNHNS and CDR2 SASEGT. Trimming cost V 6 bases and J 2 bases; bases outside gene matches: 5. The CDR3 is 16 residues long. The CDR3 protein is CASRTGLAGGTYEQYF. The CDR3 coding sequence is TGTGCCAGCAGGACCGGACTAGCGGGAGGGACCTACGAGCAGTACTTC.

This clonotype was counted at least ten times. V and J are TRBV12-3 or TRBV12-4 and TRBJ2-7; TRBD2 agrees at 13 bases. V lost 4 bases, J lost 5 bases, and 8 bases stayed unmatched. The CDR3 length is 16 residues. The CDR3 loop reads CASSSWGLAGSHEQYF. The CDR3 nucleotides are TGTGCCAGCAGTTCCTGGGGACTAGCGGGATCCCACGAGCAGTACTTC.

The chain combines TRBV6-5 with TRBJ2-7; no clear D. Between the trimmed V and J ends, which lost 0 bases and 2 bases, there was a span of 14 bases. Germline CDR1 is MNHEY and CDR2 is SVGAGI. CDR3 length equals 16 residues. Here the CDR3 reads CASSYSILPQTYEQYF. CDR3 nucleotides: TGTGCCAGCAGTTACTCGATTTTACCCCAGACCTACGAGCAGTACTTC.

The V call is TRBV12-3 or TRBV12-4, the J call TRBJ1-6; TRBD1 agrees at 9 bases. This CDR3 is 15 amino acids long. With V trimmed by 4 bases and J by 10 bases, 8 bases remained unmatched. CDR3 loop: CASSSGGQGVSPLHF. The CDR3 nucleotides read TGTGCCAGCAGTTCAGGGGGACAGGGCGTCTCACCCCTCCACTTT.

V gene TRBV7-2 combines with J gene TRBJ2-4, with D perhaps given as TRBD1 or TRBD2 (6 bases each). CDR1 and CDR2 from the germline V gene are SGHTA and FQGNSA. The V gene lost 5 bases and the J gene lost 5 bases, with 13 bases spanning the gap. The CDR3 contains 14 residues. In DNA form, the CDR3 reads TGTGCCAGCAGCCCGGGGGCAGGGGAAAACATTCAGTACTTC. It codes for CASSPGAGENIQYF.

This clonotype has more than one count but fewer than ten. This chain uses TRBV3-1 with TRBJ2-2, with D uncertain. The V end was cut by 3 bases, the J end by 3 bases, with 5 bases between. The CDR3 length is 13 residues. Germline loops: CDR1 LGHDT, CDR2 YNNKEL (reference sequence). The CDR3 nucleotides read TGTGCCAGCAGCCACCTCTACACCGGGGAGCTGTTTTTT. This encodes CASSHLYTGELFF. Based on the CDR3 plus reference TRBV3-1 and TRBJ2-2, the full variable domain is DTAVSQTPKYLVTQMGNDKSIKCEQNLGHDTMYWYKQDSKKFLKIMFSYNNKELIINETVPNRFSPKSPDKAHLNLHINSLELGDSAVYFCASSHLYTGELFFGEGSRLTVL.

This clonotype was detected a few times. This chain connects TRBV12-3 or TRBV12-4 to TRBJ2-1; tentative D call: TRBD2 (6 bases). CDR3 length: 12 amino acids. V was trimmed by 3 bases and J by 8 bases, leaving 8 bases between them. The CDR3 here is CASSLTGDEQFF. In nucleotides, the CDR3 is TGTGCCAGCAGTTTGACGGGGGATGAGCAGTTCTTC.

In this sample, this clonotype turned up many times. This rearrangement joins TRBV29-1 to TRBJ2-1; D may be TRBD2 (6 bases). CDR1 is SQVTM, CDR2 ANQGSEA, per germline. The V end lost 8 bases, the J end lost 7 bases, and 12 bases lay between the germline ends. The CDR3 is made up of 11 amino acids. The chain's CDR3 is CSTRGSNEQFF. The DNA of the CDR3 is TGCAGCACCCGGGGGTCAAATGAGCAGTTCTTC.

This clonotype was observed a few times. The V and J genes are TRBV6-2 or TRBV6-3 and TRBJ1-5; D is uncertain. Germline loops: CDR1 MNHEY, CDR2 SVGEGT. CDR3 size: 13 residues. V lost 1 base, J lost 0 bases, and 1 base lay in between. The CDR3 reads CASSYFSNQPQHF. The CDR3 region has the DNA TGTGCCAGCAGTTACTTTAGCAATCAGCCCCAGCATTTT.

J is TRBJ2-1 and V is TRBV20-1; 9 bases agree with TRBD1. CDR1 and CDR2 (germline): DFQATT, SNEGSKA (reference sequence). V shed 1 base and J 9 bases; nucleotides not matched to a gene: 13. CDR3 length: 16 amino acids. In nucleotides, the CDR3 is TGCAGTGCTAGAGTCCCACCGGGACAGGGAAGCGGTGAGCAGTTCTTC. This translates into CSARVPPGQGSGEQFF.

The chain is built from TRBV19 and TRBJ1-5; D unresolved. The CDR3 has 14 residues. Looked up from germline, CDR1 is LNHDA and CDR2 is SQIVND (reference sequence). Trimming removed 3 bases at V and 3 bases at J, with 9 bases between. CDR3 DNA: TGTGCCAGTAGTATTACCGGGAACAATCAGCCCCAGCATTTT. It encodes CASSITGNNQPQHF.

The chain joins TRBV12-3 or TRBV12-4 to TRBJ1-1; the D gene is possibly TRBD1 (5 bases). V dropped 5 bases and J dropped 4 bases, with 20 bases sitting between them. The length of the CDR3 is 16 residues. CDR3 amino acids: CASSPHPYQGGTEAFF. The DNA of the CDR3 is TGTGCCAGCAGTCCTCACCCGTATCAGGGCGGCACTGAAGCTTTCTTT.

The J gene is TRBJ2-7, the V gene TRBV6-5; 11 bases agree with TRBD2. Germline lookup yields CDR1 MNHEY and CDR2 SVGAGI. Trimming took 0 bases from V and 2 from J; bases not matched to a gene: 6. CDR3 length: 17 residues. CDR3 DNA sequence: TGTGCCAGCAGTTACTCTACTAGCGGGAGATACACCTACGAGCAGTACTTC. Its protein product is CASSYSTSGRYTYEQYF.

CDR3 protein: CASSAPGNYGYTF. The CDR3 DNA reads as TGTGCCAGCAGCGCGCCGGGAAACTATGGCTACACCTTC. This rearrangement joins TRBV7-9 to TRBJ1-2, with D unresolved. Trimming took off 5 bases at V and 2 bases at J, with 9 bases between the two ends. There are 13 residues in the CDR3. Germline CDR1 is SEHNR and CDR2 is FQNEAQ (reference sequence).

The chain uses TRBV7-2 and TRBJ2-1; maybe TRBD2 (7 bases). V was shortened by 4 bases and J by 6 bases, with 16 bases between the two germline ends. The CDR3 has 15 amino acids. Germline assignment: CDR1 SGHTA and CDR2 FQGNSA. Here the CDR3 reads CASSWGAGAGNEQFF. The CDR3 region has the DNA TGTGCCAGCAGCTGGGGGGCGGGAGCAGGCAATGAGCAGTTCTTC.

The chain uses TRBV5-5 and TRBJ2-2; possibly TRBD1 for D (5 bases). V dropped 4 bases and J dropped 0 bases, with 10 bases sitting between them. The CDR3 runs 15 residues. CDR1 SGHKS and CDR2 YYEKEE come from the germline V gene (reference sequence). Here the CDR3 reads CASSPRVTNTGELFF. Here the CDR3 DNA reads TGTGCCAGCAGCCCCAGGGTTACGAACACCGGGGAGCTGTTTTTT.

V usage is TRBV5-1 and J usage is TRBJ1-1; tentatively, D is TRBD1 (5 bases). Trimming took 5 bases from V and 0 from J, leaving 14 bases between them. CDR1 is SGHRS, CDR2 YFSETQ, per germline. There are 15 residues in the CDR3. This CDR3 reads CASRRGADMNTEAFF. The CDR3 region has the DNA TGCGCCAGCAGGAGGGGAGCAGACATGAACACTGAAGCTTTCTTT. Drawing the rest from reference TRBV5-1 and TRBJ1-1, the complete variable domain is KAGVTQTPRYLIKTRGQQVTLSCSPISGHRSVSWYQQTPGQGLQFLFEYFSETQRNKGNFPGRFSGRQFSNSRSEMNVSTLELGDSALYLCASRRGADMNTEAFFGQGTRLTVV.

This clonotype was picked up many times. The chain couples TRBV20-1 to TRBJ2-5; 7 positions match TRBD2. The V segment lost 4 bases and the J segment 5 bases; nucleotides outside the gene matches: 10. The CDR3 contains 14 residues. CDR1 is DFQATT, CDR2 SNEGSKA, per germline (reference sequence). Written as DNA, the CDR3 is TGCAGTGCTAATCTTGGCGGGGGAGTGGAGACCCAGTACTTC. This sequence encodes CSANLGGGVETQYF.

The chain joins TRBV12-3 or TRBV12-4 to TRBJ2-2; D uncertain. The CDR3 consists of 14 residues. The V gene lost 1 base and the J gene lost 4 bases, with 7 bases spanning the gap. The CDR3 protein is CASSLVSPTGELFF. The CDR3 coding sequence is TGTGCCAGCAGTTTAGTTTCGCCCACCGGGGAGCTGTTTTTT.

This clonotype has just a few counts. The chain recombines TRBV27 with TRBJ2-1; 8 positions agree with TRBD2. The germline CDR1 and CDR2 sequences are MNHEY and SMNVEV (reference sequence). The V and J ends lost 1 base and 16 bases, in that order; junction bases with no gene match: 12. The CDR3 is made up of 14 amino acids. CDR3 in amino acids: CASSLLSSGSRKFF. The CDR3 DNA follows: TGTGCCAGCAGTTTATTGTCCAGCGGGAGTCGGAAATTCTTC.

This clonotype appeared a single time. V usage is TRBV23-1 and J usage is TRBJ2-3; D tentatively reads TRBD1 or TRBD2 (5 bases each). TRBV23-1 is marked as an open reading frame, function uncertain. The V end was cut by 3 bases, the J end by 2 bases, with 12 bases between. The CDR3 contains 15 residues. The chain's CDR3 is CASSQISGTTDTQYF. CDR3 bases: TGCGCCAGCAGTCAGATTTCAGGGACCACAGATACGCAGTATTTT.

The genes are TRBV7-2 and TRBJ2-2, with D possibly being TRBD2 (6 bases). Germline CDR1 and CDR2: SGHTA and FQGNSA. This CDR3 comprises 16 residues. With 4 bases removed from V and 2 bases from J, the gap between germline ends came to 14 bases. The CDR3 region is CASSSRQRVNTGELFF. In DNA, the CDR3 is TGTGCCAGCAGCTCCCGGCAGCGGGTTAACACCGGGGAGCTGTTTTTT.

V is TRBV24-1 and J is TRBJ2-5, with a possible D match to TRBD1 (5 bases). CDR3 size: 13 residues. The V gene lost 5 bases and the J gene lost 5 bases, with 11 bases spanning the gap. The germline CDR1 and CDR2 sequences are KGHDR and SFDVKD. CDR3: CATSGGHAETQYF. The CDR3 DNA reads TGTGCCACCAGTGGTGGACATGCGGAGACCCAGTACTTC.

The V and J genes are TRBV4-1 and TRBJ1-1; TRBD1 agrees at 10 bases. The trim removed 4 bases at V and 4 bases at J, leaving 3 bases unmatched. CDR1 is MGHRA, CDR2 YSYEKL, per germline. The CDR3 totals 14 residues. CDR3 sequence reads: CASSRGQGVTEAFF. The CDR3 DNA reads as TGCGCCAGCAGCCGCGGACAGGGGGTCACTGAAGCTTTCTTT.

V is TRBV2 and J is TRBJ1-2; D not certain. V was trimmed by 4 bases and J by 3 bases, leaving 9 bases between them. The CDR3 spans 13 residues. The germline V gene has CDR1 SNHLY and CDR2 FYNNEI. This CDR3 is CASSAGKYYGYTF. CDR3 nucleotide sequence: TGTGCCAGCAGTGCCGGGAAGTACTATGGCTACACCTTC.

The chain carries TRBV6-2 or TRBV6-3 and TRBJ2-4; 7 bases fit TRBD2. The V gene's germline CDR1 is MNHEY and CDR2 SVGEGT. The CDR3 extends over 13 amino acids. V lost 7 bases, J lost 8 bases, and 8 bases stayed unmatched. The CDR3 DNA sequence: TGTGCCAGCACCCTGGGAGGGGAGCACATTCAGTACTTC. It yields the protein CASTLGGEHIQYF.

In this sample, this clonotype turned up a few times. The chain employs TRBV5-8 and TRBJ1-3; D is perhaps TRBD1 (5 bases). The length of the CDR3 is 16 residues. The germline V gene has CDR1 SGHTS and CDR2 YDEGEE. V gave up 1 base and J gave up 0 bases, with 11 bases separating them. CDR3 in amino acids: CASSLFLTASGNTIYF. The CDR3 DNA reads as TGTGCCAGCAGCTTGTTCCTGACAGCCTCTGGAAACACCATATATTTT.

The chain's CDR3 is CASSKPGPEGEKLFF. The DNA for the CDR3 is TGTGCCAGCAGCAAGCCGGGCCCAGAAGGGGAAAAACTGTTTTTT. The chain couples TRBV7-9 to TRBJ1-4; D uncertain. V was shortened by 5 bases and J by 8 bases, with 18 bases between the two germline ends. This CDR3 is built from 15 residues. Germline V gene data show CDR1 as SEHNR and CDR2 as FQNEAQ (reference sequence).

This chain links TRBV6-5 with TRBJ1-5; D possibly corresponds to TRBD1 (5 bases). CDR1 is MNHEY, CDR2 SVGAGI, per germline. This CDR3 is 14 amino acids long. V lost 2 bases to trimming and J lost 3 bases, with 8 bases between them. CDR3 nucleotide sequence: TGTGCCAGCAGTTACGACGGGACCAATCAGCCCCAGCATTTT. It codes for CASSYDGTNQPQHF.

This clonotype was seen many times. V is TRBV5-1 and J is TRBJ2-5; 9 bases align to TRBD1. There are 13 residues in the CDR3. The germline V gene encodes CDR1 SGHRS and CDR2 YFSETQ. J was trimmed by 5 bases and V by 4 bases; bases with no gene match: 3. Here the CDR3 reads CASSRTGVETQYF. The CDR3 nucleotides are TGCGCCAGCAGCCGGACAGGGGTTGAGACCCAGTACTTC.